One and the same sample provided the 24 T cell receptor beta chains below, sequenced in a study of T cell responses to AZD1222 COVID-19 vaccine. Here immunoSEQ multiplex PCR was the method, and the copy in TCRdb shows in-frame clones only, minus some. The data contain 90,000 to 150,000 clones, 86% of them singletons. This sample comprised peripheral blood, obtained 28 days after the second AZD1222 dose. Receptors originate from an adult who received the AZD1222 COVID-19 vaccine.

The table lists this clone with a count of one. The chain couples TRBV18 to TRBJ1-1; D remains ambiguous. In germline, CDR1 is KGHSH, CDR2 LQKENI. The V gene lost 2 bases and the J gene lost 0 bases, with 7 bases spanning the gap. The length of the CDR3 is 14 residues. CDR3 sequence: CASSPSQMNTEAFF. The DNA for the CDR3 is TGTGCCAGCTCACCAAGCCAGATGAACACTGAAGCTTTCTTT.

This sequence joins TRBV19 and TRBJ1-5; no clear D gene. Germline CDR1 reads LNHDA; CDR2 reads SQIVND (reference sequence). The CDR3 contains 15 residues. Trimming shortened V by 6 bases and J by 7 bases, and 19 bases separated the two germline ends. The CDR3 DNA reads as TGTGCCAGTAGCCCAATTTCGGTAGGAGGGCAGCCCCAGCATTTT. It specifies CASSPISVGGQPQHF.

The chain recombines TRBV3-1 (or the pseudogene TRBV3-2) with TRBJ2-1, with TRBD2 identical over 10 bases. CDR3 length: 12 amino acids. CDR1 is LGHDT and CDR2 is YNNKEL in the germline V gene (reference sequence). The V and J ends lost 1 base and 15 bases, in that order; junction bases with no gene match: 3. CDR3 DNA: TGTGCCAGCAGCCAAGGTCTAGCGGGAGTGTTCTTC. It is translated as CASSQGLAGVFF.

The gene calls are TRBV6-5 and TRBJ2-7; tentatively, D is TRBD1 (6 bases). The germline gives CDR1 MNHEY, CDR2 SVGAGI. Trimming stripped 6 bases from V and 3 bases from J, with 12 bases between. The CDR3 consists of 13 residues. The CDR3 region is CASRKTGFYEQYF. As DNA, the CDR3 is TGTGCCAGCAGGAAAACAGGGTTCTACGAGCAGTACTTC.

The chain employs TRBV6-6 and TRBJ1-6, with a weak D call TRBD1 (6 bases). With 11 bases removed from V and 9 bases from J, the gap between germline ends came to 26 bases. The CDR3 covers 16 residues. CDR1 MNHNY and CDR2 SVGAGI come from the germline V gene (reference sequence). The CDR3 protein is CASASPLDRFSSPLHF. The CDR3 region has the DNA TGTGCCTCCGCCAGTCCCTTAGACAGGTTTAGTTCACCCCTCCACTTT.

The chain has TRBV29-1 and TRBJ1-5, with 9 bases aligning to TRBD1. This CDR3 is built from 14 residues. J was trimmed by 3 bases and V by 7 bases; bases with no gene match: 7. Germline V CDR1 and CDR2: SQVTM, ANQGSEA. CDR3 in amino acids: CSAWTGEDNQPQHF. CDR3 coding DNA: TGCAGCGCCTGGACAGGGGAAGACAATCAGCCCCAGCATTTT.

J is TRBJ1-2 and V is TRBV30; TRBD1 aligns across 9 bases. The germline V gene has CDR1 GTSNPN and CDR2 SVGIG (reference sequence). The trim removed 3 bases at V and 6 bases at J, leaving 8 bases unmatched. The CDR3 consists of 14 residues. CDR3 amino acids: CAWRNIGDRDGYTF. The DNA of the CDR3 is TGTGCCTGGAGAAATATTGGGGACAGGGATGGCTACACCTTC.

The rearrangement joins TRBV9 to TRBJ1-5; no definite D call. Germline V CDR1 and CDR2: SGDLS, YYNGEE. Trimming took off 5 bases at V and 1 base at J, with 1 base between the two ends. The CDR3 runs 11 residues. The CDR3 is CASRSNQPQHF. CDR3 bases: TGTGCCAGCAGGAGCAATCAGCCCCAGCATTTT.

CDR3 in amino acids: CASSGTVYEQYF. The CDR3 region has the DNA TGTGCCAGCTCTGGGACAGTCTACGAGCAGTACTTC. The chain uses TRBV28 and TRBJ2-7; TRBD1 agrees at 7 bases. CDR3 length: 12 amino acids. Germline V gene sequence: CDR1 MDHEN, CDR2 SYDVKM. V gave up 8 bases and J gave up 3 bases; unmatched junction bases: 4.

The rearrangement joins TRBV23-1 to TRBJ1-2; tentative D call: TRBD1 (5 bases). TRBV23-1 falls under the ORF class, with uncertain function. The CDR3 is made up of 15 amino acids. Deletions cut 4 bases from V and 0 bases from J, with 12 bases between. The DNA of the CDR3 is TGCGCCAGCAGTCGACAGTGCCCAGCTAACTATGGCTACACCTTC. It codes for CASSRQCPANYGYTF.

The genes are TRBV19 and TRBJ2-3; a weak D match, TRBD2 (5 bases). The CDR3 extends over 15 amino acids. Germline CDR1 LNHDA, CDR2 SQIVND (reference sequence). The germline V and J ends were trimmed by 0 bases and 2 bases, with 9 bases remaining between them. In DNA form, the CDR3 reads TGTGCCAGTAGTATAGAGAGCGGTAACACAGATACGCAGTATTTT. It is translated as CASSIESGNTDTQYF.

CDR3 sequence: CASSWKQGSTEAFF. CDR3 sequence (DNA): TGCGCCAGCAGCTGGAAACAGGGTTCCACTGAAGCTTTCTTT. The rearrangement uses TRBV5-1 and TRBJ1-1; a weak D match, TRBD1 (6 bases). CDR3 size: 14 residues. Trimming stripped 3 bases from V and 4 bases from J, with 13 bases between. Germline V lookup: CDR1 SGHRS, CDR2 YFSETQ.

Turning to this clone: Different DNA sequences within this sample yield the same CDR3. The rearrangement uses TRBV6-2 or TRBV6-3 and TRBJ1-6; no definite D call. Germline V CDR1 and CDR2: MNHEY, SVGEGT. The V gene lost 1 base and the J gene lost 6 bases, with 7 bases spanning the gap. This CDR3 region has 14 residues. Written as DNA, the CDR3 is TGTGCCAGCAGTTACTTACGGGGTAATTCACCCCTCCACTTT. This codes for CASSYLRGNSPLHF.

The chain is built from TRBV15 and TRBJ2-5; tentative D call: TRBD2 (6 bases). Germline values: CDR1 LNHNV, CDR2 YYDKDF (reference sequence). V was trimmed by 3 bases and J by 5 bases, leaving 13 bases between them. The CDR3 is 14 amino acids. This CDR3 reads CATSRETSYETQYF. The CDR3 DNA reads TGTGCCACCAGCAGGGAGACTAGTTACGAGACCCAGTACTTC.

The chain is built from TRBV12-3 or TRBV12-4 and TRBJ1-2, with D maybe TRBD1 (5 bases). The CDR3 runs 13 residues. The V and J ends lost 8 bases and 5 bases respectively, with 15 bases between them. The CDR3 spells CASSHRGVYGYTF. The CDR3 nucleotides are TGTGCCAGCTCCCACCGGGGGGTATATGGCTACACCTTC.

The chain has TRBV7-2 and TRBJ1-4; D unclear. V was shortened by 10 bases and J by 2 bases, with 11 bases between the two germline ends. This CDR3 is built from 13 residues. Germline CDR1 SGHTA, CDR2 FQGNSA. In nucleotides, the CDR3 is TGTGCCACCACAGTGGGGACTAATGAAAAACTGTTTTTT. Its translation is CATTVGTNEKLFF.

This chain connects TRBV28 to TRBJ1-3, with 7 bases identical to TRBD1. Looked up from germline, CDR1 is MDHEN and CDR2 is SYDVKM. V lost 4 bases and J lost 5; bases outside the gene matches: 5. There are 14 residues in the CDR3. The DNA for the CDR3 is TGTGCCAGCAGTTCCGGGACAGCAAGAAACACCATATATTTT. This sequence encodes CASSSGTARNTIYF.

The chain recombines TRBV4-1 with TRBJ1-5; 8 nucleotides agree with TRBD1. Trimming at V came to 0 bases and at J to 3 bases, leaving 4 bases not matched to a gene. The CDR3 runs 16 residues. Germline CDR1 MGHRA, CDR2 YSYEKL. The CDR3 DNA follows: TGCGCCAGCAGCCAAGAAGCGACAGGGGTCAATCAGCCCCAGCATTTT. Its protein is CASSQEATGVNQPQHF.

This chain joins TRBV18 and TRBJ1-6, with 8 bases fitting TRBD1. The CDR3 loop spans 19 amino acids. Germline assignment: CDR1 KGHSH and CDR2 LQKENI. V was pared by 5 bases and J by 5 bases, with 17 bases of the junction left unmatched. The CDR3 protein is CASSWAGQGGSGNNSPLHF. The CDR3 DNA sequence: TGTGCCAGCTCATGGGCCGGACAGGGCGGTTCGGGCAATAATTCACCCCTCCACTTT.

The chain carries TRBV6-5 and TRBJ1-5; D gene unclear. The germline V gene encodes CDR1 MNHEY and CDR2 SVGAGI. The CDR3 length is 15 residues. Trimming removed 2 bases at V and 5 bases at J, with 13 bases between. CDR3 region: CASSYEPLLYQPQHF. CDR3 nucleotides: TGTGCCAGCAGTTACGAACCGCTGCTGTATCAGCCCCAGCATTTT.

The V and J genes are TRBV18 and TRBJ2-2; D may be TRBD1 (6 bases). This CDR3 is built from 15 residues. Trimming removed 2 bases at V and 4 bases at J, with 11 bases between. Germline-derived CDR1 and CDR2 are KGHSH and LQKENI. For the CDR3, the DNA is TGTGCCAGCTCACCAGCACTACAGGGCACCGGGGAGCTGTTTTTT. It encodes CASSPALQGTGELFF.

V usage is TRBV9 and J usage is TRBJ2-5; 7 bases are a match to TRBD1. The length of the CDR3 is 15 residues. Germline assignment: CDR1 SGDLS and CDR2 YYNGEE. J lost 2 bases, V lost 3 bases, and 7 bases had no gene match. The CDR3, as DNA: TGTGCCAGCAGCGGAGGGGGCGCCAGGCAAGAGACCCAGTACTTC. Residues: CASSGGGARQETQYF.

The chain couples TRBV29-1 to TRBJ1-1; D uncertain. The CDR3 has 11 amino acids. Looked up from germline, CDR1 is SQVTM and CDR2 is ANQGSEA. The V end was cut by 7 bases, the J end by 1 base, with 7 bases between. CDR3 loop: CSALKNTEAFF. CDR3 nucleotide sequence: TGCAGCGCACTAAAGAACACTGAAGCTTTCTTT.

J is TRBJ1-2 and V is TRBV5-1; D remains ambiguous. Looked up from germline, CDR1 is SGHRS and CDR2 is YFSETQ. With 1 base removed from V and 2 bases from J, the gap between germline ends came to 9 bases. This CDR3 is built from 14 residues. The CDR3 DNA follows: TGCGCCAGCAGCTTGTTGGTCGGAAACTATGGCTACACCTTC. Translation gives CASSLLVGNYGYTF. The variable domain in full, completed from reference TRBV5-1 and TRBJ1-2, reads KAGVTQTPRYLIKTRGQQVTLSCSPISGHRSVSWYQQTPGQGLQFLFEYFSETQRNKGNFPGRFSGRQFSNSRSEMNVSTLELGDSALYLCASSLLVGNYGYTFGSGTRLTVV.